A single sample is the source of the 21 T cell receptor beta chains below, sequenced in a study of blood T cell repertoires in COVID-19. The repertoire was sequenced with immunoSEQ multiplex PCR; TCRdb's copy has only in-frame clones and lacks some. The sample contains under 250,000 clones, 83% of which appear only once. Input material: PBMCs or T cells enriched from blood (not recorded which). These receptors came from a woman in her forties who had been exposed to COVID-19.

This chain links TRBV6-5 with TRBJ2-7; 9 bases map to TRBD1. CDR3 length: 14 residues. Germline CDR1 reads MNHEY; CDR2 reads SVGAGI. V gave up 10 bases and J gave up 6 bases; unmatched junction bases: 13. The CDR3 sequence: CAIPPGQGSREQYF. CDR3 DNA sequence: TGTGCCATCCCACCGGGACAGGGATCGCGCGAGCAGTACTTC.

The CDR3 region is CASSSEAGDRAKNIQYF. The CDR3 DNA reads as TGCGCCAGCAGCTCGGAGGCAGGGGACAGGGCCAAAAACATTCAGTACTTC. J is TRBJ2-4 and V is TRBV5-1; 8 bases are shared with TRBD1. This CDR3 has 17 amino acids. The ends lost 3 bases at V and 1 base at J; junction bases unmatched: 9. Germline V gene data show CDR1 as SGHRS and CDR2 as YFSETQ.

This rearrangement joins TRBV10-3 to TRBJ2-4; 11 bases line up with TRBD2. V lost 2 bases to trimming and J lost 7 bases; unmatched junction nucleotides: 7. This CDR3 spans 16 amino acids. CDR1 is ENHRY and CDR2 is SYGVKD in the germline V gene. The CDR3 region has the DNA TGTGCCATCAGTGAGCCGAAGGGACTAGCGGAGAACATTCAGTACTTC. This sequence encodes CAISEPKGLAENIQYF.

J is TRBJ1-5 and V is TRBV19, with 7 bases identical to TRBD1. Unmatched junction bases numbered 6, after V lost 1 base and J lost 3 bases. This CDR3 region has 16 residues. The V gene's germline CDR1 is LNHDA and CDR2 SQIVND (reference sequence). DNA of the CDR3: TGTGCCAGTAGTATAGGGGGCAGGGGGTTCAATCAGCCCCAGCATTTT. Its translation: CASSIGGRGFNQPQHF. Looking up the rest from reference TRBV19 and TRBJ1-5 gives the full variable domain: DGGITQSPKYLFRKEGQNVTLSCEQNLNHDAMYWYRQDPGQGLRLIYYSQIVNDFQKGDIAEGYSVSREKKESFPLTVTSAQKNPTAFYLCASSIGGRGFNQPQHFGDGTRLSIL.

The chain carries TRBV4-3 and TRBJ2-1, with unresolved D. The length of the CDR3 is 12 residues. The germline CDR1 and CDR2 sequences are LGHNA and YSLEER. The V gene lost 5 bases and the J gene lost 9 bases, with 11 bases spanning the gap. The CDR3 DNA is TGCGCCAGCAGCTCGTGGAGACGTGAGCAGTTCTTC. Encoded protein: CASSSWRREQFF.

This clone occurred once. The gene calls are TRBV5-4 and TRBJ1-5, with D possibly TRBD1 on 6 matching bases. V lost 4 bases and J 1 base, leaving 15 bases between the germline ends. There are 16 residues in the CDR3. The germline CDR1 and CDR2 sequences are SGHNT and YYREEE (reference sequence). CDR3 protein: CASSTDGGGSNQPQHF. In nucleotides, the CDR3 is TGTGCCAGCAGCACTGATGGGGGCGGAAGCAATCAGCCCCAGCATTTT.

V and J are TRBV7-3 and TRBJ1-2; TRBD1 is a possible D gene (6 bases). The CDR3 spans 13 residues. From germline, CDR1 is SGHTA and CDR2 FQGTGA. Trimming took off 1 base at V and 6 bases at J, with 9 bases between the two ends. The chain's CDR3 is CASSLNRDHGYTF. CDR3 DNA: TGTGCCAGCAGCTTAAACAGGGACCATGGCTACACCTTC.

The V gene is TRBV27, the J gene TRBJ1-4; D ambiguous. Germline CDR1 reads MNHEY; CDR2 reads SMNVEV (reference sequence). The ends were cut back, 4 bases at V and 8 bases at J, with 14 bases in the middle. The CDR3 extends over 14 amino acids. The CDR3 is CASSYSAKREKLFF. The CDR3 region has the DNA TGTGCCAGCAGTTATTCCGCTAAGAGGGAAAAACTGTTTTTT.

The V gene is TRBV9, the J gene TRBJ1-6; D not certain. This CDR3 has 19 amino acids. Trimming removed 0 bases from V and 2 bases from J, with 18 bases in between. Germline CDR1 and CDR2: SGDLS and YYNGEE. The CDR3 DNA reads as TGTGCCAGCAGCGTAGCCCCTGAGTCCCCGAATCCCTATAATTCACCCCTCCACTTT. Protein product: CASSVAPESPNPYNSPLHF.

The V and J genes are TRBV7-6 and TRBJ2-3, with a weak D call TRBD2 (6 bases). Trimming stripped 4 bases from V and 2 bases from J, with 13 bases between. Germline V gene lookup returns CDR1 SGHVS and CDR2 FNYEAQ. There are 15 residues in the CDR3. The CDR3 DNA reads as TGTGCCAGCAGCTATGCGGGGCCTACCACAGATACGCAGTATTTT. It specifies CASSYAGPTTDTQYF.

The rearrangement links TRBV7-6 to TRBJ1-2, with a possible D match to TRBD1 (6 bases). This CDR3 is built from 14 residues. Germline V gene lookup returns CDR1 SGHVS and CDR2 FNYEAQ. Trimming took off 5 bases at V and 6 bases at J, with 16 bases between the two ends. This CDR3 is CASSLNQGSHGYTF. CDR3 nucleotides: TGTGCCAGCAGCCTAAACCAGGGGAGCCATGGCTACACCTTC.

V and J are TRBV3-1 (or the pseudogene TRBV3-2) and TRBJ2-5; 12 bases are a match to TRBD2. V lost 5 bases, J lost 0 bases, and 4 bases stayed unmatched. There are 16 residues in the CDR3. Germline V lookup: CDR1 LGHDT, CDR2 YNNKEL (reference sequence). CDR3 nucleotide sequence: TGTGCCAGCAGCTCCGGACTAGCGGGGTACCAAGAGACCCAGTACTTC. As protein: CASSSGLAGYQETQYF.

The J gene is TRBJ2-2, the V gene TRBV7-3; D gene unclear. Trimming took 3 bases from V and 2 from J, leaving 7 bases between them. CDR3 length equals 14 residues. Germline V gives CDR1 SGHTA, CDR2 FQGTGA. CDR3 coding DNA: TGTGCCAGCAGCTTCCAGGCCAACACCGGGGAGCTGTTTTTT. Its translation is CASSFQANTGELFF.

The chain carries TRBV10-3 and TRBJ2-7, with 11 bases fitting TRBD2. Unmatched junction bases numbered 3, after V lost 6 bases and J lost 2 bases. The CDR3 sequence is 14 residues long. Germline-derived CDR1 and CDR2 are ENHRY and SYGVKD. This CDR3 reads CAIRLSGGAYEQYF. The CDR3 DNA follows: TGTGCCATCAGGCTTAGCGGGGGGGCCTACGAGCAGTACTTC.

This clone was counted once. The rearrangement uses TRBV6-2 or TRBV6-3 and TRBJ2-1; 8 bases are shared with TRBD2. The V segment lost 2 bases and the J segment 7 bases; nucleotides outside the gene matches: 4. This CDR3 is 14 amino acids long. Germline CDR1 and CDR2: MNHEY and SVGEGT. The CDR3 spells CASSYVGLGNEQFF. DNA of the CDR3: TGTGCCAGCAGTTACGTGGGACTAGGAAATGAGCAGTTCTTC.

The chain combines TRBV5-1 with TRBJ2-5, with TRBD1 matching 8 bases. V was clipped by 4 bases and J by 4 bases; unmatched bases: 6. This CDR3 comprises 14 residues. The V gene's germline CDR1 is SGHRS and CDR2 YFSETQ. The CDR3 DNA reads as TGCGCCAGCAGCACCGGACAGGGCGGAGAGACCCAGTACTTC. Translation: CASSTGQGGETQYF.

The V call is TRBV5-5, the J call TRBJ1-1; possible D gene TRBD1, 6 bases. The germline CDR1 and CDR2 sequences are SGHKS and YYEKEE (reference sequence). This CDR3 is built from 13 residues. V lost 2 bases, J lost 3 bases, and 8 bases lay in between. Here the CDR3 reads CASSFSGDTEAFF. The CDR3 DNA reads as TGTGCCAGCAGCTTTTCAGGGGACACTGAAGCTTTCTTT.

This clone was detected only a few times. The rearrangement links TRBV19 to TRBJ2-2, with D possibly TRBD2 on 6 matching bases. Deletions cut 7 bases from V and 4 bases from J, with 22 bases between. The CDR3 contains 17 residues. Germline V lookup: CDR1 LNHDA, CDR2 SQIVND (reference sequence). As DNA, the CDR3 is TGTGCCAGTAATTCATTGGGGGGAGCACGGAGCACCGGGGAGCTGTTTTTT. Protein product: CASNSLGGARSTGELFF. Drawing the rest from reference TRBV19 and TRBJ2-2, the complete variable domain is DGGITQSPKYLFRKEGQNVTLSCEQNLNHDAMYWYRQDPGQGLRLIYYSQIVNDFQKGDIAEGYSVSREKKESFPLTVTSAQKNPTAFYLCASNSLGGARSTGELFFGEGSRLTVL.

The CDR3 coding sequence is TGTGCCAGCATGACAGGGGGCGGCGGCAATCAGCCCCAGCATTTT. Protein sequence: CASMTGGGGNQPQHF. The chain is built from TRBV2 and TRBJ1-5; TRBD1 matches at 10 bases. The germline gives CDR1 SNHLY, CDR2 FYNNEI. The CDR3 is made up of 15 amino acids. After removal of 7 bases from V and 2 bases from J, the junction contained 5 bases not matched to a gene.

This clone was counted a single time. This chain connects TRBV18 to TRBJ2-1; 10 bases map to TRBD2. Germline CDR1 reads KGHSH; CDR2 reads LQKENI. This CDR3 is built from 13 residues. V gave up 4 bases and J gave up 9 bases; unmatched junction bases: 3. The CDR3 protein is CASSLAGGREQFF. The CDR3 region has the DNA TGTGCCAGCTCACTAGCGGGGGGCCGTGAGCAGTTCTTC.

This chain connects TRBV2 to TRBJ2-5; 7 nucleotides match TRBD1. The ends lost 5 bases at V and 4 bases at J; junction bases unmatched: 7. The germline CDR1 and CDR2 sequences are SNHLY and FYNNEI. This CDR3 comprises 14 residues. The CDR3 is CASSTTGRGETQYF. The CDR3, as DNA: TGTGCCAGCAGTACGACAGGGCGTGGAGAGACCCAGTACTTC.